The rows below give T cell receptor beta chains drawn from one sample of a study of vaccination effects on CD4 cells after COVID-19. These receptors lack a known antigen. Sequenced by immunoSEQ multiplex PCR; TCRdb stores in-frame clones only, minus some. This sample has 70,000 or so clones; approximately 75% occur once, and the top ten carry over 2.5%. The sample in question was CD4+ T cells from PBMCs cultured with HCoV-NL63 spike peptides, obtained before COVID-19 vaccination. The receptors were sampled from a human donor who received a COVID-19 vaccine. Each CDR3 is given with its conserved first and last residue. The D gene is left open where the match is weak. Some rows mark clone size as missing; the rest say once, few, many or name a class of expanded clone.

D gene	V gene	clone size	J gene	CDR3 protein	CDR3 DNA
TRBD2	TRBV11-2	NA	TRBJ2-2	CASRRPGGSNTGELFF	TGTGCCAGCAGACGCCCCGGGGGGTCGAACACCGGGGAGCTGTTTTTT
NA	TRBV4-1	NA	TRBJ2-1	CASSLRTEQFF	TGCGCCAGCAGCCTCCGGACAGAGCAGTTCTTC
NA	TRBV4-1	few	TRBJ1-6	CASSQAGRGGSPLHF	TGCGCCAGCAGCCAAGCCGGACGGGGAGGTTCACCCCTCCACTTT
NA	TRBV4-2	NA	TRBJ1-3	CASSPGGQETNTIYF	TGTGCCAGCAGCCCCGGTGGACAAGAGACAAACACCATATATTTT
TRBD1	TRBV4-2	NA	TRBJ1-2	CASKGGTADYGYTF	TGTGCCAGCAAGGGGGGGACAGCCGACTATGGCTACACCTTC
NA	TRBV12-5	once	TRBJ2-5	CASGPRETQYF	TGTGCTAGTGGTCCCCGAGAGACCCAGTACTTC
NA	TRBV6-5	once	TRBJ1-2	CASRPEGPNYGYTF	TGTGCCAGCAGGCCAGAGGGACCTAACTATGGCTACACCTTC
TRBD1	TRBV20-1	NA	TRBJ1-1	CSASGLGEGALAEAFF	TGCAGTGCTAGTGGATTGGGAGAGGGGGCTCTCGCTGAAGCTTTCTTT
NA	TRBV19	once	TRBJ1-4	CASGRQPNNEKLFF	TGTGCCAGCGGGAGACAGCCCAATAATGAAAAACTGTTTTTT
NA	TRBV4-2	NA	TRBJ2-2	CASSQLGWGDTGELFF	TGTGCCAGCAGCCAACTAGGGTGGGGGGACACCGGGGAGCTGTTTTTT
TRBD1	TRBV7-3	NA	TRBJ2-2	CASSPRQGPNTGELFF	TGTGCCAGCAGCCCCCGACAGGGCCCGAACACCGGGGAGCTGTTTTTT
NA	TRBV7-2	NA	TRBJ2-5	CASSLLREETQYF	TGTGCCAGCAGCTTATTAAGGGAAGAGACCCAGTACTTC
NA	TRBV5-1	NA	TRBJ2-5	CASSLVGETQYF	TGCGCCAGCAGCTTGGTTGGAGAGACCCAGTACTTC
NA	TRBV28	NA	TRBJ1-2	CASSSMTGTNYGYTF	TGTGCCAGCAGTTCCATGACAGGTACCAACTATGGCTACACCTTC
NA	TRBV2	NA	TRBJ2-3	CASTTGHSSTDTQYF	TGTGCCAGCACCACGGGACACAGTAGCACAGATACGCAGTATTTT
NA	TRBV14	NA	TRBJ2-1	CASSQRSSNEQFF	TGTGCCAGCAGCCAGAGATCCTCTAATGAGCAGTTCTTC
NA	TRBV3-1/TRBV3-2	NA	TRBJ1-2	CASSLDGRGYGYTF	TGTGCCAGCAGCCTCGACGGGCGGGGCTATGGCTACACCTTC
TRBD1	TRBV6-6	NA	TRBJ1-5	CASSYETGFSKQPQHF	TGTGCCAGCAGTTACGAGACAGGGTTTTCCAAGCAGCCCCAGCATTTT
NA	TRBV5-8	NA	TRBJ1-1	CASSRRRGGLNTEAFF	TGTGCCAGCAGCCGCAGACGGGGGGGGTTGAACACTGAAGCTTTCTTT
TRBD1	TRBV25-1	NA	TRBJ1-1	CASRGGTGGTFF	TGTGCCAGCAGGGGTGGGACAGGGGGAACTTTCTTT
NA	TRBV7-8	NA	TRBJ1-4	CASSRNRVSNEKLFF	TGTGCCAGCAGTCGAAACAGGGTTTCTAATGAAAAACTGTTTTTT
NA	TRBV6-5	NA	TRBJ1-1	CAAGRHEGSEAFF	TGTGCCGCAGGTCGACATGAGGGATCTGAAGCTTTCTTT
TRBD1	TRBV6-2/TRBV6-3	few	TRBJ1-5	CASSTNRGPSNQPQHF	TGTGCCAGCAGTACAAACAGGGGGCCAAGCAATCAGCCCCAGCATTTT
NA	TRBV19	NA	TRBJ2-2	CASSIVGDAGELFF	TGTGCCAGTAGTATAGTAGGGGACGCCGGGGAGCTGTTTTTT
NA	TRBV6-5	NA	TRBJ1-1	CAVRRNLDGGAFF	TGTGCCGTACGGAGGAACTTGGACGGAGGAGCTTTCTTT
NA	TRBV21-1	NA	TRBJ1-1	CASSKDGSGPQNTEAFF	TGTGCCAGCAGCAAAGATGGTTCAGGACCGCAGAACACTGAAGCTTTCTTT
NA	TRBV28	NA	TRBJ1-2	CASSSSTGTYGYTF	TGTGCCAGCAGTTCCTCAACTGGCACCTATGGCTACACCTTC
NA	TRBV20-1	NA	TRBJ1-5	CSGLGVQPQHF	TGCAGCGGGCTGGGGGTGCAGCCCCAGCATTTT
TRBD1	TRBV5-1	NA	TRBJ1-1	CASSLPDRGSTEAFF	TGCGCCAGCAGCTTGCCGGACAGGGGATCCACTGAAGCTTTCTTT
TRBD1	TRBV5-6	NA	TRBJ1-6	CASSLVDRENSPLHF	TGTGCCAGCAGCTTAGTGGACAGGGAGAATTCACCCCTCCACTTT
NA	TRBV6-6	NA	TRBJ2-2	CASSLPGTGELFF	TGTGCCAGCAGTTTACCGGGCACCGGGGAGCTGTTTTTT
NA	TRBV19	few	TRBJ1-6	CASSPQGPNSPLHF	TGTGCCAGTAGTCCGCAGGGCCCAAATTCACCCCTCCACTTT
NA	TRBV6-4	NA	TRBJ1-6	CASSDWGSRQYSPLHF	TGTGCCAGCAGTGATTGGGGGTCACGCCAGTATTCACCCCTCCACTTT
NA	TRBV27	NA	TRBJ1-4	CASSFVGRGGGGTNEKLFF	TGTGCCAGCAGTTTCGTGGGCAGGGGAGGTGGAGGAACTAATGAAAAACTGTTTTTT
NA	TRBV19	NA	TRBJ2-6	CASSIVADSSGANVLTF	TGTGCCAGTAGTATAGTTGCAGATAGCTCTGGGGCCAACGTCCTGACTTTC
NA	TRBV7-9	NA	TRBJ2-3	CASSLVPGGPTDTQYF	TGTGCCAGCAGCTTAGTGCCCGGGGGACCCACAGATACGCAGTATTTT
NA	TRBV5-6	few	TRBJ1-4	CASSYRQSRNEKLFF	TGTGCCAGCAGCTACAGACAGTCCCGGAATGAAAAACTGTTTTTT
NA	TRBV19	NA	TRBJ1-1	CASRARGGMNTEAFF	TGTGCCAGTAGAGCACGGGGAGGCATGAACACTGAAGCTTTCTTT
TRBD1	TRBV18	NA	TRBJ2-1	CASSPARGPNEQFF	TGTGCCAGCTCACCGGCAAGGGGGCCCAATGAGCAGTTCTTC
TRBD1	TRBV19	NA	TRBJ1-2	CASSIPGQGYGYTF	TGTGCCAGTAGTATCCCGGGACAGGGGTATGGCTACACCTTC
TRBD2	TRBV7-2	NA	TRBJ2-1	CASGRGGQFF	TGTGCCAGCGGGCGGGGGGGGCAGTTCTTC
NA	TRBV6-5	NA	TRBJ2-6	CASSYVSSGANVLTF	TGTGCCAGCAGTTACGTGAGCTCTGGGGCCAACGTCCTGACTTTC
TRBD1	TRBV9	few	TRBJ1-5	CASSVAGGNNQPQHF	TGTGCCAGCAGCGTAGCAGGGGGTAACAATCAGCCCCAGCATTTT
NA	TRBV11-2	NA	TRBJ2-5	CASSPGPVETQYF	TGTGCCAGCAGCCCCGGGCCCGTGGAGACCCAGTACTTC
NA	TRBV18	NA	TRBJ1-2	CASSLGTAADNYGYTF	TGTGCCAGCTCACTTGGAACGGCGGCGGATAACTATGGCTACACCTTC
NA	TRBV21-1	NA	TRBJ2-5	CASSKGGAGGDGGGAYVQETQYF	TGTGCCAGCAGCAAAGGGGGCGCAGGGGGCGATGGCGGGGGAGCCTATGTACAAGAGACCCAGTACTTC
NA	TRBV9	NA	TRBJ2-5	CASSPLGWQETQYF	TGTGCCAGCAGCCCCCTGGGGTGGCAAGAGACCCAGTACTTC
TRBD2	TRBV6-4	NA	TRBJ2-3	CASSAVSGGGPDTQYF	TGTGCCAGCAGCGCCGTGAGCGGGGGCGGCCCAGATACGCAGTATTTT
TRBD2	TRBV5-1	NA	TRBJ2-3	CASSPSGVTDTQYF	TGCGCCAGCAGTCCTAGCGGGGTAACAGATACGCAGTATTTT
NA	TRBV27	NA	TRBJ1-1	CASSLIRASAEAFF	TGTGCCAGCAGTTTGATTAGGGCGAGCGCTGAAGCTTTCTTT
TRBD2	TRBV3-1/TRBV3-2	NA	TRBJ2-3	CASSQARTSGGGTQYF	TGTGCCAGCAGCCAAGCCCGGACTAGCGGGGGGGGAACGCAGTATTTT
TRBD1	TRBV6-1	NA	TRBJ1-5	CASSALAGGGRSNQPQHF	TGTGCCAGCAGTGCCCTAGCAGGGGGCGGAAGAAGCAATCAGCCCCAGCATTTT
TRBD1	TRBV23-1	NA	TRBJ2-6	CASSRDRGPLSGANVLTF	TGCGCCAGCAGTCGCGACAGGGGGCCGCTCTCTGGGGCCAACGTCCTGACTTTC
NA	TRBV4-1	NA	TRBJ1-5	CASSQDLGTPDSNQPQHF	TGCGCCAGCAGCCAAGATCTTGGGACACCTGATAGCAATCAGCCCCAGCATTTT
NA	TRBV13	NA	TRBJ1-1	CASSLWGKNTEAFF	TGTGCCAGCAGCTTATGGGGAAAGAACACTGAAGCTTTCTTT
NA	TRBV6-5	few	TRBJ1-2	CASSYAGVNYGYTF	TGTGCCAGCAGTTACGCCGGGGTCAACTATGGCTACACCTTC
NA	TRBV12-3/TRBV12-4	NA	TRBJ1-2	CASSLGRNYGYTF	TGTGCCAGCAGTTTGGGACGGAACTATGGCTACACCTTC
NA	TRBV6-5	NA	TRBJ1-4	CASSFNRVGNEKLFF	TGTGCCAGCAGCTTCAACAGGGTGGGGAATGAAAAACTGTTTTTT
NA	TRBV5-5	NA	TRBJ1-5	CASSRRESNQPQHF	TGTGCCAGCAGCCGCAGGGAGAGCAATCAGCCCCAGCATTTT
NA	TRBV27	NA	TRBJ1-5	CASSPDSYSNQPQHF	TGTGCCAGCAGCCCGGACAGCTATAGCAATCAGCCCCAGCATTTT